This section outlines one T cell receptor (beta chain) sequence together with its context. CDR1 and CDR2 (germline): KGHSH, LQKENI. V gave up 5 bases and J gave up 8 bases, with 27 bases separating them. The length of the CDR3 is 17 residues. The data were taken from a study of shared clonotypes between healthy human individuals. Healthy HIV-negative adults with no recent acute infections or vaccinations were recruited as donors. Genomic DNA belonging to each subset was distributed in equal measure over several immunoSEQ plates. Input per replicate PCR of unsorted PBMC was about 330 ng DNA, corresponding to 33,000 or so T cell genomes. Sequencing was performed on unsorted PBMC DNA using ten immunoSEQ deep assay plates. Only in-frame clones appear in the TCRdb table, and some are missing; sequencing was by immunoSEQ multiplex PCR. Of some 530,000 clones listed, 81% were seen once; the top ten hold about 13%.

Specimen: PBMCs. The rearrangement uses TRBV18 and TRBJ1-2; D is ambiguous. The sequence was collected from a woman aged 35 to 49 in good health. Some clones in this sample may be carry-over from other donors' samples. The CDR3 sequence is CASSTRTEDSSVRGYTF. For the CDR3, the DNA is TGTGCCAGCTCAACCCGGACGGAAGACTCTTCTGTGAGGGGCTACACCTTC.